This TCR beta chain appears in the sequencing data of a study of blood T cell repertoires in COVID-19. Study-level background: Collection of acute and convalescent COVID-19 samples took place in the United States, Italy and Spain.

V was trimmed by 7 bases and J by 3 bases, leaving 21 bases between them. The germline V gene has CDR1 SGHNT and CDR2 YYREEE (reference sequence). The CDR3 is 16 amino acids. Using immunoSEQ multiplex PCR, the repertoire was profiled, and TCRdb retains in-frame clones only, with some absent. The repertoire consists of just over 300,000 clones, with about 89% occurring once and the leading ten covering about 9.9%. In terms of age and location, participants ranged from about 18 to 89 years and lived in about 25 US areas. The recovered donors of Cohort 3 showed two negative PCRs, clearance, or symptom resolution.

The sequencing input was PBMCs or T cells enriched from blood (not recorded which). This chain joins TRBV5-4 and TRBJ2-3, with D maybe TRBD1 (6 bases). This receptor was taken from a woman aged 35 to 49 who had recovered from COVID-19. The CDR3 loop reads CASCLYGVGATDTQYF. In DNA form, the CDR3 reads TGTGCCAGCTGCCTTTATGGGGTGGGGGCGACAGATACGCAGTATTTT.